This T cell receptor (beta chain) is from a study of T cell repertoires in cytomegalovirus infection. A single record per CDR3 protein comes from TCRdb applying MiXCR to the reads. The table shows some 600,000 distinct CDR3 sequences, with around 24% occurring only once. This clonotype has more than one count but fewer than ten. Its antigen is currently unknown. Germline V gives CDR1 MNHEY, CDR2 SVGEGT. Trimming took off 2 bases at V and 7 bases at J, with 12 bases between the two ends. The CDR3 loop spans 14 amino acids. General study results and limits: The study found HLA-C-restricted CMV-specific TCR beta clonotypes dominating the ex vivo response.

The sample was CD8+ T cells from PBMCs. The chain recombines TRBV6-2 or TRBV6-3 with TRBJ2-1, with D maybe TRBD2 (5 bases). This TCR was recovered from a human donor in good health (CMV status not recorded). Some clones in this sample may be carry-over from other donors' samples. The CDR3 is CASSYNGESNEQFF. The CDR3 DNA follows: TGTGCCAGCAGTTACAACGGGGAAAGTAATGAGCAGTTCTTC.